This T cell receptor (beta chain) derives from a study of OX40 agonist ivuxolimab in advanced cancers. Study findings and constraints: In CD8+ T cells, expanded clones were on average more numerous than in CD4+.

Libraries were prepared by immunoSEQ multiplex PCR; TCRdb keeps only in-frame clonotypes and omits some of them. Of approximately 33,000 clones listed, 80% to 90% are singletons. Concerning this clone: Its antigen is undetermined.

Autoimmune disease history or systemic immunosuppression meant exclusion. Germline V lookup: CDR1 MNHEY, CDR2 SMNVEV (reference sequence). CDR3 length equals 15 residues. J was trimmed by 8 bases and V by 5 bases; bases with no gene match: 9. The sequences come from CD4+ or CD8+ T cells sorted from blood, collected in a trial of the OX40 agonist ivuxolimab. The chain combines TRBV27 with TRBJ2-1; 10 nucleotides line up with TRBD2. The receptor's source is an adult with an advanced solid tumor such as melanoma, head and neck, liver or kidney cancer. The CDR3 loop reads CASSQNLAGVDEQFF. The DNA of the CDR3 is TGTGCCAGCAGTCAGAACCTAGCGGGAGTGGATGAGCAGTTCTTC.